This TCR beta chain appears in the sequencing data of a study of response to subunit inactivated influenza vaccine. TCRdb re-called the RT-PCR reads with MiXCR, one entry per CDR3 protein. The sample includes about 500,000 distinct CDR3 sequences, about 7.2% of them seen just once. V gave up 5 bases and J gave up 7 bases, with 15 bases separating them. This CDR3 region has 14 residues. CDR1 and CDR2 from the germline V gene are SGHKS and YYEKEE (reference sequence). The TCR sequence derives from a man aged 45-69 years who received an inactivated influenza vaccine. The input for sequencing was PBMCs from blood, taken around 2 years after vaccination. V usage is TRBV5-5 and J usage is TRBJ1-4; a possible D gene is TRBD1 (5 bases). The chain's CDR3 is CASSDSWMGEKLFF. The CDR3, as DNA: TGTGCCAGCAGTGACAGTTGGATGGGTGAAAAACTGTTTTTT.